Listed below are T cell receptor beta chains from one sample, sequenced in a study of cytomegalovirus exposure and HLA in healthy donors. Using immunoSEQ multiplex PCR, the repertoire was profiled, and TCRdb retains in-frame clones only, with some absent. The sample holds under 200,000 clones, 60% to 80% seen once. Sequencing was performed on PBMCs. These receptors were obtained from a female donor in good health and CMV-seronegative. CDR3s include the opening cysteine and the closing phenylalanine or tryptophan. Each record gives: J gene, clone size, D gene, V gene, CDR3 DNA, CDR3 protein. D genes are given only for firm matches. Only part of the rows carry a size: once, few, many, or a class if the clone is expanded.

j_gene: TRBJ1-1; abundance: NA; d_gene: NA; v_gene: TRBV14; CDR3nt: TGTGCCAGCAGCCCCCCGGGGGACACTGAAGCTTTCTTT; CDR3aa: CASSPPGDTEAFF
j_gene: TRBJ2-1; abundance: NA; d_gene: TRBD2; v_gene: TRBV6-6; CDR3nt: TGTGCCAGCACTCCAGGAGGCTGGGGGGGCAATGAGCAGTTCTTC; CDR3aa: CASTPGGWGGNEQFF
j_gene: TRBJ2-7; abundance: NA; d_gene: TRBD1; v_gene: TRBV5-8; CDR3nt: TGTGCCAGCAGCGCCTGGCTTAGACAGGGCTACGAGCAGTACTTC; CDR3aa: CASSAWLRQGYEQYF
j_gene: TRBJ1-2; abundance: few; d_gene: NA; v_gene: TRBV19; CDR3nt: TGTGCCAGTAGTATGTCCAGGGTCCCCTCCCTCTATGGCTACACCTTC; CDR3aa: CASSMSRVPSLYGYTF
j_gene: TRBJ2-2; abundance: once; d_gene: TRBD1; v_gene: TRBV2; CDR3nt: TGTGCCAGCAGTCAGATACAGGGGGTCGGGGAGCTGTTTTTT; CDR3aa: CASSQIQGVGELFF
j_gene: TRBJ1-5; abundance: NA; d_gene: NA; v_gene: TRBV7-8; CDR3nt: TGTGCCAGCAGCCAGGTTCGGGGAGGTCAGCCCCAGCATTTT; CDR3aa: CASSQVRGGQPQHF
j_gene: TRBJ2-7; abundance: NA; d_gene: NA; v_gene: TRBV19; CDR3nt: TGTGCCAGTAGGGCACAGGGAACCAGCTCCTACGAGCAGTACTTC; CDR3aa: CASRAQGTSSYEQYF
j_gene: TRBJ1-5; abundance: NA; d_gene: NA; v_gene: TRBV27; CDR3nt: TGTGCCAGCGGTCTCAACTACGACCAGCCCCAGCATTTT; CDR3aa: CASGLNYDQPQHF
j_gene: TRBJ2-3; abundance: NA; d_gene: TRBD2; v_gene: TRBV28; CDR3nt: TGTGCCAGCAGTCCAAGTCCCGGGACTAGCGTATCAGATACGCAGTATTTT; CDR3aa: CASSPSPGTSVSDTQYF
j_gene: TRBJ2-5; abundance: NA; d_gene: TRBD1; v_gene: TRBV7-8; CDR3nt: TGTGCCAGCAGCTTATTCGGGACAGGGGAATTTCAAGAGACCCAGTACTTC; CDR3aa: CASSLFGTGEFQETQYF
j_gene: TRBJ1-5; abundance: NA; d_gene: NA; v_gene: TRBV30; CDR3nt: TGTGCCTGGACCACGGGGTCTCAGCCCCAGCATTTT; CDR3aa: CAWTTGSQPQHF
j_gene: TRBJ2-1; abundance: NA; d_gene: NA; v_gene: TRBV6-1; CDR3nt: TGTGCCAGCACAGAGACTCGCTCCTACAATGAGCAGTTCTTC; CDR3aa: CASTETRSYNEQFF
j_gene: TRBJ2-7; abundance: NA; d_gene: NA; v_gene: TRBV6-5; CDR3nt: TGTGCCAGCAGTACGAATGGGCATATAAACTACGAGCAGTACTTC; CDR3aa: CASSTNGHINYEQYF
j_gene: TRBJ2-7; abundance: NA; d_gene: TRBD1; v_gene: TRBV5-4; CDR3nt: TGTGCCAGCAGCTTGGTTCAGGGGGAGAACGAGCAGTACTTC; CDR3aa: CASSLVQGENEQYF
j_gene: TRBJ2-7; abundance: few; d_gene: TRBD2; v_gene: TRBV6-1; CDR3nt: TGTGCCAGCAGTGAAGATAGCGGGGGCTCCTACGAGCAGTACTTC; CDR3aa: CASSEDSGGSYEQYF
j_gene: TRBJ1-1; abundance: NA; d_gene: TRBD1; v_gene: TRBV5-4; CDR3nt: TGTGCCAGCAGCTTGGGACCGGGACAGCAAAACACTGAAGCTTTCTTT; CDR3aa: CASSLGPGQQNTEAFF
j_gene: TRBJ2-7; abundance: NA; d_gene: NA; v_gene: TRBV28; CDR3nt: TGTGCCAGCACTATCTTTCTCCCACCGTACGAGCAGTACTTC; CDR3aa: CASTIFLPPYEQYF
j_gene: TRBJ2-3; abundance: NA; d_gene: TRBD2; v_gene: TRBV28; CDR3nt: TGTGCCAGCAGTCCTAGCGGGGGGGCGGCAGATACGCAGTATTTT; CDR3aa: CASSPSGGAADTQYF
j_gene: TRBJ2-6; abundance: NA; d_gene: NA; v_gene: TRBV6-4; CDR3nt: TGTGCCAGCAGTGACTCGAGCTCTGGGGCCAACGTCCTGACTTTC; CDR3aa: CASSDSSSGANVLTF
j_gene: TRBJ2-7; abundance: NA; d_gene: TRBD1; v_gene: TRBV6-1; CDR3nt: TGTGCCAGCAGTGGGGAGGACAGGGGGAGTTACGAGCAGTACTTC; CDR3aa: CASSGEDRGSYEQYF
j_gene: TRBJ2-7; abundance: few; d_gene: TRBD2; v_gene: TRBV2; CDR3nt: TGTGCCAGCAGGGAAGGAAGCGGGAAAAGTAGCTACGAGCAGTACTTC; CDR3aa: CASREGSGKSSYEQYF
j_gene: TRBJ2-5; abundance: NA; d_gene: NA; v_gene: TRBV29-1; CDR3nt: TGCAGCGTTGGTTCTGGGCAGGGCGGCGAGACCCAGTACTTC; CDR3aa: CSVGSGQGGETQYF
j_gene: TRBJ2-7; abundance: NA; d_gene: TRBD2; v_gene: TRBV6-1; CDR3nt: TGTGCCAGCCTCCGGGAGAGCGGGGCCTACGAGCAGTACTTC; CDR3aa: CASLRESGAYEQYF
j_gene: TRBJ1-1; abundance: NA; d_gene: NA; v_gene: TRBV28; CDR3nt: TGTGCCAGCACCGAACCCGACAGGTTCCGCCTAGACACTGAAGCTTTCTTT; CDR3aa: CASTEPDRFRLDTEAFF
j_gene: TRBJ2-1; abundance: NA; d_gene: TRBD1; v_gene: TRBV30; CDR3nt: TGTGCCTGGAGTATGAACAGGGGGCCACTGAATGAGCAGTTCTTC; CDR3aa: CAWSMNRGPLNEQFF
j_gene: TRBJ2-4; abundance: few; d_gene: NA; v_gene: TRBV7-9; CDR3nt: TGTGCCAGCAGCTTAGTCGGGGGGCGCGTTAAAAACATTCAGTACTTC; CDR3aa: CASSLVGGRVKNIQYF
j_gene: TRBJ2-6; abundance: NA; d_gene: NA; v_gene: TRBV5-1; CDR3nt: TGCGCCAGCAGCTTGACAGGAAGCTCTGGGGCCAACGTCCTGACTTTC; CDR3aa: CASSLTGSSGANVLTF
j_gene: TRBJ1-1; abundance: few; d_gene: NA; v_gene: TRBV7-3; CDR3nt: TGTGCCAGCAGCCTCGGGGTAGAAGCTTTCTTT; CDR3aa: CASSLGVEAFF
j_gene: TRBJ1-2; abundance: NA; d_gene: NA; v_gene: TRBV10-3; CDR3nt: TGTGCCATCAGTGAGGACCTCGGGGGATTTTATGGCTACACCTTC; CDR3aa: CAISEDLGGFYGYTF
j_gene: TRBJ1-1; abundance: NA; d_gene: NA; v_gene: TRBV7-3; CDR3nt: TGTGCCAGCAGCTTAGGTGGACTCGGTGAAGCTTTCTTT; CDR3aa: CASSLGGLGEAFF
j_gene: TRBJ1-5; abundance: few; d_gene: NA; v_gene: TRBV9; CDR3nt: TGTGCCAGCAGCGTAGGGGGGACTTATCAGCCCCAGCATTTT; CDR3aa: CASSVGGTYQPQHF
j_gene: TRBJ2-5; abundance: NA; d_gene: TRBD2; v_gene: TRBV7-9; CDR3nt: TGTGCCAGCATTCCCCGGGGGGGGGAGACCCAGTACTTC; CDR3aa: CASIPRGGETQYF
j_gene: TRBJ1-6; abundance: NA; d_gene: NA; v_gene: TRBV29-1; CDR3nt: TGCAGCGTTGGGGAGTTGCCCTATAATTCACCCCTCCACTTT; CDR3aa: CSVGELPYNSPLHF
j_gene: TRBJ2-5; abundance: once; d_gene: NA; v_gene: TRBV7-3; CDR3nt: TGTGCCAGCAGCTCACGACAGGCGGCCGAGACCCAGTACTTC; CDR3aa: CASSSRQAAETQYF
j_gene: TRBJ2-7; abundance: once; d_gene: NA; v_gene: TRBV28; CDR3nt: TGTGCCAGCAGTTTTCGCGTAGCCCCCTACGAGCAGTACTTC; CDR3aa: CASSFRVAPYEQYF
j_gene: TRBJ2-7; abundance: NA; d_gene: TRBD2; v_gene: TRBV9; CDR3nt: TGTGCCAGCAGCGGGCTAGCGGTAGGCTACGAGCAGTACTTC; CDR3aa: CASSGLAVGYEQYF
j_gene: TRBJ2-7; abundance: NA; d_gene: TRBD2; v_gene: TRBV7-4; CDR3nt: TGTGCCAGCAGCTTAGAAGTTAGGAGCGGGAGTGTGTACGAGCAGTACTTC; CDR3aa: CASSLEVRSGSVYEQYF
j_gene: TRBJ2-2; abundance: NA; d_gene: TRBD2; v_gene: TRBV28; CDR3nt: TGTGCCAGCGGGCGAGCGGGGGGCCCGGGCACCGGGGAGCTGTTTTTT; CDR3aa: CASGRAGGPGTGELFF
j_gene: TRBJ1-5; abundance: NA; d_gene: NA; v_gene: TRBV7-8; CDR3nt: TGTGCCAGCAGCTCTAGCCGGGAGCAGCCCCAGCATTTT; CDR3aa: CASSSSREQPQHF
j_gene: TRBJ1-2; abundance: few; d_gene: NA; v_gene: TRBV28; CDR3nt: TGTGCCAGCAGTCTGACTGGTAACTATGGCTACACCTTC; CDR3aa: CASSLTGNYGYTF
j_gene: TRBJ2-3; abundance: NA; d_gene: TRBD2; v_gene: TRBV5-4; CDR3nt: TGTGCCAGCAGCTCAAGGCAGGCGGGGGGAACAGATACGCAGTATTTT; CDR3aa: CASSSRQAGGTDTQYF
j_gene: TRBJ2-7; abundance: NA; d_gene: NA; v_gene: TRBV4-3; CDR3nt: TGCGCCAGCAGCCAAGATTGGGCAGGGCGGAACGAGCAGTACTTC; CDR3aa: CASSQDWAGRNEQYF
j_gene: TRBJ2-7; abundance: NA; d_gene: TRBD1; v_gene: TRBV28; CDR3nt: TGTGCCAGCAGTTCCGGGACAGGGTCGGCCTACGAGCAGTACTTC; CDR3aa: CASSSGTGSAYEQYF
j_gene: TRBJ2-7; abundance: few; d_gene: TRBD2; v_gene: TRBV28; CDR3nt: TGTGCCAGCAGTTTGGCTCTAGCGGGAGGGTACGAGCAGTACTTC; CDR3aa: CASSLALAGGYEQYF